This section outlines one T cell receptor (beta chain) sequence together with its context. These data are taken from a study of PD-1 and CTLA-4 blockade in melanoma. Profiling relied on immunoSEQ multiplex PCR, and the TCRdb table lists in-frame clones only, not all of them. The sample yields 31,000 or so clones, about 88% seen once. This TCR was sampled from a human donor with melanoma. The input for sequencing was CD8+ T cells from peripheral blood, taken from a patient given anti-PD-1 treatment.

CDR3 sequence: CASSPWTGEGDTEAFF. Here the CDR3 DNA reads TGTGCCAGCAGCCCTTGGACAGGGGAAGGGGACACTGAAGCTTTCTTT. The V and J genes are TRBV3-1 (or the pseudogene TRBV3-2) and TRBJ1-1; TRBD1 aligns across 9 bases. CDR1 and CDR2 (germline): LGHDT, YNNKEL (reference sequence). This CDR3 region has 16 residues. J gave up 3 bases and V 4 bases, and 9 bases lay outside the gene matches.